These T cell receptor beta chains were read from a single sample in a study of blood T cell repertoires in COVID-19. Using immunoSEQ multiplex PCR, the repertoire was profiled, and TCRdb retains in-frame clones only, with some absent. Among approximately 670,000 clones listed, about 90% were seen once. Sequencing was carried out using peripheral blood. The receptors come from a young woman with acute or convalescent COVID-19. CDR3s leave out the opening cysteine and the closing phenylalanine or tryptophan. Not all rows give a size; the values are once, few, many and, for expanded clones, a class.

j_call	v_call	cdr3_length	clone_size	cdr3_aa
TRBJ2-7	TRBV27	9	once	ASSLGGEQY
TRBJ1-2	TRBV6-2/TRBV6-3	14	NA	ASSYPGTDPYYGYT
TRBJ2-3	TRBV5-5	14	NA	ASSFGTSGRTDTQY
TRBJ2-3	TRBV18	12	once	ASSPEFLTDTQY
TRBJ1-5	TRBV10-3	13	NA	AISEGPGDNQPQH
TRBJ1-2	TRBV30	11	NA	AWSEDRGYGYT
TRBJ2-2	TRBV6-4	13	NA	ASSPTSGWNGELF
TRBJ2-3	TRBV7-9	12	once	ASSRGGSGDTQY
TRBJ1-6	TRBV9	15	NA	ASSVAPTRDRLVPLH
TRBJ2-1	TRBV28	12	NA	ATSRGGGYNEQF
TRBJ1-1	TRBV4-2	14	NA	ASLPRQGTSRTEAF
TRBJ1-1	TRBV7-3	13	once	ASSLTPTGPTEAF
TRBJ1-2	TRBV7-9	13	NA	ASSSQGQVSYGYT
TRBJ2-2	TRBV24-1	14	NA	ATSPGQGARGGELF
TRBJ2-5	TRBV18	15	NA	ASSPNPDIQRQETQY
TRBJ2-7	TRBV27	12	NA	ASSPHRGYYEQY
TRBJ1-1	TRBV21-1	16	few	ASSKEAGYSKGDTEAF
TRBJ1-1	TRBV6-5	13	NA	ASISPFMEDTEAF
TRBJ1-2	TRBV3-1/TRBV3-2	9	NA	ASSPGVGYT
TRBJ1-2	TRBV6-5	14	NA	ASSYTAGVFGDGYT
TRBJ2-7	TRBV15	12	NA	ATSGYGGPYEQY
TRBJ2-7	TRBV20-1	10	NA	SASGGSREQY
TRBJ1-1	TRBV25-1	9	few	ASRLDSKAF
TRBJ1-6	TRBV9	14	few	ASSVDGAGLNSPLH
TRBJ1-4	TRBV14	15	NA	ASSQYATGGWVEKLF
TRBJ1-1	TRBV7-3	12	few	ASSLSGGGTEAF
TRBJ2-7	TRBV18	13	NA	ASSPSAWDSYEQY
TRBJ1-1	TRBV29-1	10	NA	SVLAPGTEAF
TRBJ2-1	TRBV9	13	NA	ASSGQGFTYNEQF
TRBJ1-6	TRBV7-3	13	NA	ASSLGDRERSPLH
TRBJ2-7	TRBV7-9	12	NA	ASSFGQDSYEQY
TRBJ1-5	TRBV19	13	NA	ASSIEGHPNQPQH
TRBJ1-6	TRBV5-1	12	NA	ASSPRDSYSPLH
TRBJ2-2	TRBV5-5	13	NA	ASSLATGWTGELF
TRBJ1-1	TRBV4-3	11	NA	ASSQDSGAEAF
TRBJ2-1	TRBV7-9	12	NA	ASSFYRGLNEQF
TRBJ1-1	TRBV4-1	13	NA	ASSNLGQRNTEAF
TRBJ2-1	TRBV13	12	NA	ASTRQGGGDEQF
TRBJ1-5	TRBV28	16	NA	ASSPIASGPGGNQPQH
TRBJ1-2	TRBV12-1	14	NA	ASSFQRGGGSYGYT
TRBJ2-2	TRBV3-1/TRBV3-2	12	NA	ASSPGLNTGELF
TRBJ1-5	TRBV4-3	15	NA	ASSQESGGQGYQPQH
TRBJ2-7	TRBV6-2/TRBV6-3	12	NA	ASSWSQARYEQY
TRBJ1-6	TRBV20-1	13	few	SASSSRTANSPLH
TRBJ2-7	TRBV4-3	13	few	ASSQVIGSSYEQY
TRBJ1-2	TRBV4-1	13	NA	ASSQGGGQFYGYT
TRBJ1-1	TRBV28	13	few	ASNPSRFMNTEAF
TRBJ1-4	TRBV5-1	12	NA	ASSLGPPNEKLF
TRBJ1-6	TRBV18	11	NA	ASSPGREAPLH
TRBJ1-2	TRBV19	13	NA	ASSNTGEGNYGYT
TRBJ2-2	TRBV15	14	once	ATSRRPGTGVRLLF
TRBJ2-7	TRBV7-9	13	NA	ASSPRTGKVYEQY
TRBJ1-1	TRBV27	13	NA	ASSLVSGLGGFAF
TRBJ1-1	TRBV6-6	13	NA	ASSPEATGRIGGF
TRBJ2-5	TRBV13	11	once	ASSLAGDGTQY